The rows below give T cell receptor beta chains drawn from one sample of a study of regulatory T cells in long-lasting Graves disease. MiXCR was run by TCRdb on the multiplex PCR reads, yielding one entry per CDR3 protein. Of fewer than 450,000 distinct CDR3 sequences listed, 23% were seen once; the top ten hold around 26%. Source: peripheral blood mononuclear cells (PBMCs), taken when the disease was refractory, from a patient treated with antithyroid drugs. The receptors were sampled from a female donor with Graves disease. CDR3s include the opening cysteine and the closing phenylalanine or tryptophan. A D gene is named only where the DNA matches it firmly. Only some rows state a clone size, as once, few, many or a class for expanded clones.

d_gene	j_gene	abundance	v_gene	CDR3aa	CDR3nt
NA	TRBJ1-2	many	TRBV20-1	CSAIGTVYGYTF	TGCAGTGCTATCGGGACGGTCTATGGCTACACCTTC
TRBD1	TRBJ1-1	once	TRBV19	CATQFPGQGRVFF	TGTGCCACCCAGTTTCCGGGACAGGGGAGGGTTTTCTTT
NA	TRBJ2-7	NA	TRBV19	CASSRHLPSYEQYF	TGTGCCAGTAGCAGACACCTTCCATCCTACGAGCAGTACTTC
TRBD1	TRBJ2-7	few	TRBV6-1	CASTMGTGISHEQYF	TGTGCCAGCACCATGGGGACAGGGATCTCCCACGAGCAGTACTTC
TRBD2	TRBJ2-1	NA	TRBV20-1	CSARDRGGTGGYNEQFF	TGCAGTGCTAGAGATCGCGGTGGTACGGGAGGCTACAATGAGCAGTTCTTC
NA	TRBJ2-7	many	TRBV6-1	CASSPSSLTFHYEQYF	TGTGCCAGCAGTCCGTCGTCTTTGACTTTCCACTACGAGCAGTACTTC
TRBD2	TRBJ2-1	NA	TRBV20-1	CSASDAGGLDNEQFF	TGCAGTGCCTCCGACGCGGGAGGGCTTGACAATGAGCAGTTCTTC
NA	TRBJ1-2	many	TRBV28	CASSPNHYGYTF	TGTGCCAGCAGCCCAAACCACTATGGCTACACCTTC
NA	TRBJ2-6	many	TRBV7-2	CASSRSLVSGANVLTF	TGTGCCAGCAGCAGAAGCCTGGTTTCTGGGGCCAACGTCCTGACTTTC
NA	TRBJ2-2	NA	TRBV6-4	CASSGTVGLLTTGELFF	TGTGCCAGCAGTGGGACAGTTGGGCTGCTCACCACCGGGGAGCTGTTTTTT
NA	TRBJ1-5	few	TRBV20-1	CSATGLDQPQHF	TGCAGTGCCACCGGCCTCGATCAGCCCCAGCATTTT
NA	TRBJ2-5	few	TRBV7-2	CASSLTPRTVGETQYF	TGTGCCAGCAGCTTAACCCCTAGGACCGTGGGGGAGACCCAGTACTTC
TRBD1	TRBJ2-7	NA	TRBV5-6	CASSSGPGGSYEQYF	TGTGCCAGCAGCTCGGGGCCAGGGGGCTCCTACGAGCAGTACTTC
NA	TRBJ2-7	few	TRBV30	CACQGLNYEQYF	TGTGCCTGCCAGGGACTGAACTACGAGCAGTACTTC
NA	TRBJ1-4	few	TRBV7-6	CASSKTGATGEKLFF	TGTGCCAGCAGCAAAACAGGAGCTACGGGGGAAAAACTGTTTTTT
TRBD2	TRBJ2-7	many	TRBV28	CASSLTLAGDGEQYF	TGTGCCAGCAGTTTAACGCTAGCGGGAGATGGCGAGCAGTACTTC
NA	TRBJ2-3	NA	TRBV5-1	CASSKMGDSGTDTQYF	TGCGCCAGCAGCAAAATGGGGGATTCGGGCACAGATACGCAGTATTTT
TRBD1	TRBJ2-7	many	TRBV12-3/TRBV12-4	CASRPTGGAREQYF	TGTGCCAGCAGACCCACAGGGGGCGCGAGGGAGCAGTACTTC
TRBD1	TRBJ1-5	NA	TRBV30	CAWSAQGGGQPQHF	TGTGCCTGGAGTGCACAGGGGGGGGGGCAGCCCCAGCATTTT
NA	TRBJ2-7	NA	TRBV11-2	CASSRDGQAYEQYF	TGTGCCAGCAGCAGGGATGGGCAGGCCTACGAGCAGTACTTC
NA	TRBJ2-7	many	TRBV5-1	CASSSGSTTYEQYF	TGCGCCAGCAGCTCAGGGTCAACCACCTACGAGCAGTACTTC
TRBD2	TRBJ2-1	NA	TRBV7-3	CASSLHWREGSNEQFF	TGTGCCAGCAGCTTACATTGGCGGGAGGGCTCCAATGAGCAGTTCTTC
TRBD2	TRBJ2-7	NA	TRBV10-3	CAISESRGVYEQYF	TGTGCCATCAGTGAGTCGCGGGGGGTCTACGAGCAGTACTTC
TRBD1	TRBJ1-6	many	TRBV7-3	CASSQTGGGSPLHF	TGTGCCAGCAGCCAGACAGGGGGCGGGTCACCCCTCCACTTT
NA	TRBJ1-2	few	TRBV30	CAWTGAYGYTF	TGTGCCTGGACGGGCGCGTATGGCTACACCTTC
TRBD1	TRBJ1-2	NA	TRBV27	CASSWTGWIDGYTF	TGTGCCAGCAGTTGGACAGGGTGGATTGATGGCTACACCTTC
NA	TRBJ2-1	NA	TRBV4-1	CASRRTLAENNNEQFF	TGCGCCAGCAGGCGCACTTTAGCGGAGAACAACAATGAGCAGTTCTTC
NA	TRBJ2-7	NA	TRBV19	CASSIPGSAFSEQYF	TGTGCCAGTAGTATTCCAGGGTCAGCATTCTCCGAGCAGTACTTC
NA	TRBJ1-2	few	TRBV25-1	CASSFLREQGDAYGYTF	TGTGCCAGCAGCTTCCTTCGTGAACAGGGCGACGCCTATGGCTACACCTTC
NA	TRBJ2-2	NA	TRBV12-3/TRBV12-4	CASSSEFGELFF	TGTGCCAGCAGTTCGGAGTTCGGGGAGCTGTTTTTT
NA	TRBJ1-5	many	TRBV2	CASSEGPPQHF	TGTGCCAGCAGTGAAGGCCCCCCCCAGCATTTT
NA	TRBJ1-4	many	TRBV28	CASTDSRGTNEKLFF	TGTGCCAGCACGGACAGCCGTGGGACTAATGAAAAACTGTTTTTT
NA	TRBJ1-1	NA	TRBV29-1	CSVYSGRTEAFF	TGCAGCGTTTATTCAGGGCGGACTGAAGCTTTCTTT
TRBD1	TRBJ1-5	NA	TRBV14	CASSPGQPAAGNQPQHF	TGTGCCAGCAGTCCGGGACAGCCCGCCGCTGGCAATCAGCCCCAGCATTTT
TRBD2	TRBJ2-2	many	TRBV7-3	CASSTTPGAGGDTGELFF	TGTGCCAGCAGCACAACGCCGGGAGCGGGAGGGGACACCGGGGAGCTGTTTTTT
NA	TRBJ2-7	NA	TRBV6-1	CASYYSPGISYEQYF	TGTGCCAGCTATTACTCACCAGGGATATCCTACGAGCAGTACTTC
NA	TRBJ2-5	few	TRBV20-1	CSGTNGAFETQYF	TGCAGCGGGACGAACGGGGCCTTTGAGACCCAGTACTTC
NA	TRBJ2-7	few	TRBV30	CAWSVQVLDEQYF	TGTGCCTGGAGTGTACAAGTACTTGACGAGCAGTACTTC
NA	TRBJ1-4	many	TRBV27	CASRGGGDEKLFF	TGTGCCAGCAGGGGCGGGGGGGATGAAAAACTGTTTTTT
TRBD2	TRBJ2-7	many	TRBV7-9	CASSLGSGSNEQYF	TGTGCCAGCAGCTTAGGTAGCGGGAGTAACGAGCAGTACTTC
TRBD2	TRBJ2-7	few	TRBV25-1	CASSEWGGDNYEQYF	TGTGCCAGCAGTGAATGGGGGGGAGATAACTACGAGCAGTACTTC
TRBD1	TRBJ1-5	NA	TRBV18	CASSRILDRGNQPQHF	TGTGCCAGCTCACGAATCCTGGACAGGGGCAATCAGCCCCAGCATTTT
NA	TRBJ2-7	few	TRBV4-3	CASSQDWRTVYEQYF	TGCGCCAGCAGCCAAGATTGGCGGACGGTATACGAGCAGTACTTC
NA	TRBJ1-1	NA	TRBV3-1	CASRRKMNTEAFF	TGTGCCAGCAGACGAAAAATGAACACTGAAGCTTTCTTT
NA	TRBJ2-7	NA	TRBV6-5	CASSYEPSSYEQYF	TGTGCCAGCAGTTACGAGCCCAGCTCCTACGAGCAGTACTTC
TRBD2	TRBJ2-3	NA	TRBV6-1	CASSTWTSGRTGSGDTQYF	TGTGCCAGCAGTACCTGGACTAGCGGGAGGACGGGGTCCGGAGATACGCAGTATTTT
TRBD1	TRBJ2-6	NA	TRBV28	CASSLLVTGAGANVLTF	TGTGCCAGCAGTTTATTAGTCACAGGGGCCGGGGCCAACGTCCTGACTTTC
NA	TRBJ1-2	NA	TRBV5-1	CASSLGGLQQHTYGYTF	TGCGCCAGCAGCTTGGGGGGACTGCAGCAGCATACCTATGGCTACACCTTC
TRBD1	TRBJ2-2	few	TRBV5-6	CASSLPGGPNTGELFF	TGTGCCAGCAGCTTGCCAGGGGGACCTAACACCGGGGAGCTGTTTTTT
NA	TRBJ2-7	NA	TRBV18	CASSPAFYGGHEQYF	TGTGCCAGCTCACCTGCCTTTTACGGGGGCCACGAGCAGTACTTC
TRBD1	TRBJ2-7	NA	TRBV5-1	CASSGNPGGYEQYF	TGCGCCAGCAGCGGGAACCCAGGGGGCTACGAGCAGTACTTC
NA	TRBJ1-4	many	TRBV30	CAWSVHVNEKLFF	TGTGCCTGGAGTGTACATGTTAATGAAAAACTGTTTTTT
TRBD2	TRBJ2-5	few	TRBV7-2	CASSLVASGTSQYF	TGTGCCAGCAGCTTAGTGGCTAGCGGGACGTCCCAGTACTTC
TRBD2	TRBJ2-2	NA	TRBV5-5	CASSLDGAGANTGELFF	TGCGCCAGCAGCTTGGACGGGGCGGGAGCGAACACCGGGGAGCTGTTTTTT